The source of this TCR beta chain is a study of identifying expanded T cells in peripheral blood (dated by TCRdb to the late 2010s). About the investigation overall: Separate aliquots of the same genomic DNA pool were sequenced to produce technical replicates, and four replicates were compared in pairs. What the work shows at the level of the full study, not this receptor alone: Across all healthy-donor time intervals, the beta-binomial model significantly lowered both the number of clones called differentially abundant and the false-positive rate. For all healthy donors, the variance in clone template counts between approximately 2-week samples rose significantly as total template count increased. The authors expected biological variance in healthy repertoires might increase further over much longer intervals such as months to years. The binomial model flagged 0.9 to 1.5 differentially abundant clones between technical replicates, compared with about 16.4 over about 2 weeks and 19 over four weeks.

The immunoSEQ Assay, which relies on bias-controlled multiplex PCR amplification of genomic DNA, was used to profile TCRbeta CDR3 regions. As for the authors' bioinformatics: The absolute abundance of each unique TCRbeta CDR3 region was quantified after sequences were collapsed and filtered. Differential abundance was assessed using a binomial (Fisher-equivalent) model and a beta-binomial model in which time-dependent variance fitted from healthy donors was added. Clones with fewer than 5 combined templates were removed, and differential abundance was called for clones with a Benjamini-Hochberg FDR below 0.01. In the beta-binomial model, variance was expressed as a function of the total template count across the two samples, in the form v = (b*log(k)+a)^2. TCRdb took over this immuneACCESS table, retaining in-frame rearrangements with V and J assigned. Such tables are incomplete; in checked studies, under half of the missing clones stem from an unresolved V gene, and the remainder is unexplained. That table gives V, J and clone size, and the DNA gave D and trimming. The sample table shows 75,000 to 100,000 clones, and about 89% are seen once. Of the sample, about 3% is held by the ten largest clones.

No immune events, such as infections, were documented for the healthy donors during the collection period. Time-dependent variance in a beta-binomial model of T-cell clone differential abundance was calibrated using healthy-donor blood repertoires as a training cohort. The training cohort included 10 or so healthy donors, of whom 3 were female and 7 were male. On average the donors were around 39 years old, and their ages spanned roughly 29 to 64 years. Whole blood was collected from each healthy donor at three time points spaced 2 to 3 weeks apart and obtained from a commercial supplier. For immunosequencing, genomic DNA was extracted from unsorted whole blood. Details on this clone: The specificity of this receptor is unknown. No base quality values were provided; no much bigger clone lies one nucleotide off.

Material: blood. The TCR sequence derives from a person aged 18 to 75 in good health.

The DNA sequence is given as TGTGCCAGTAGTACACTAGCGGGGAACACCGGGGAGCTGTTTTTT. This gives the protein CASSTLAGNTGELFF. Recombination connected TRBV19 to TRBJ2-2, and 9 junction bases match TRBD2. V lost 4 bases and J lost 1 base, and the count of bases not matched to a germline gene is 1. The CDR1 and CDR2 encoded by the germline V gene (reference sequence) are LNHDA and SQIVND. Its CDR3 holds 15 amino acids, cysteine through phenylalanine. Only the CDR3 DNA is retained, 45 bases long and in frame from the first base.